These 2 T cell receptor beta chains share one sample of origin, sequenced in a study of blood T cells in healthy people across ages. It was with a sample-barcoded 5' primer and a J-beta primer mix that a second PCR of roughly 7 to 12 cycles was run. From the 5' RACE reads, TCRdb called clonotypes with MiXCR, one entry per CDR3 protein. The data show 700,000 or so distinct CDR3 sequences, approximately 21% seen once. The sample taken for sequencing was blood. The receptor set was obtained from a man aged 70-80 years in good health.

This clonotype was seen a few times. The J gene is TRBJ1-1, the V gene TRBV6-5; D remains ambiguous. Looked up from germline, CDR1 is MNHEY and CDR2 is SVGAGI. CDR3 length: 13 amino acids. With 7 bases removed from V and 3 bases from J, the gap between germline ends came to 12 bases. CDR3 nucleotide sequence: TGTGCCAGCATCAAGGACCGATACACTGAAGCTTTCTTT. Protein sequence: CASIKDRYTEAFF.

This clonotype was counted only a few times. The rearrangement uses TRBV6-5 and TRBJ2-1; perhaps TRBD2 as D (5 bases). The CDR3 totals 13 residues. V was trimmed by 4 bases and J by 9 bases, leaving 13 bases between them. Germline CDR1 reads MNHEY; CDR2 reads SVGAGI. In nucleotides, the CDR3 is TGTGCCAGCAGTTGGAGGAAGGAGAGTGAGCAGTTCTTC. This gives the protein CASSWRKESEQFF.